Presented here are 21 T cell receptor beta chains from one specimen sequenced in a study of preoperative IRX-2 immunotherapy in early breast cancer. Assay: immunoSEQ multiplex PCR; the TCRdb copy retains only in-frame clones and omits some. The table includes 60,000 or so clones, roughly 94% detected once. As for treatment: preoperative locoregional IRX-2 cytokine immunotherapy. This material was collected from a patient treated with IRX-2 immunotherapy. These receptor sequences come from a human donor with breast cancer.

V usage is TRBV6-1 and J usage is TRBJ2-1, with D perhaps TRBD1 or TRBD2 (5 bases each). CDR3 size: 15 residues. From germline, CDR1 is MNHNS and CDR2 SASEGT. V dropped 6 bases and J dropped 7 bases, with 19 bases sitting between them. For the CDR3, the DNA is TGTGCCAGCAGGCCCCAGGGAGCGGTTGTAAATGAGCAGTTCTTC. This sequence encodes CASRPQGAVVNEQFF.

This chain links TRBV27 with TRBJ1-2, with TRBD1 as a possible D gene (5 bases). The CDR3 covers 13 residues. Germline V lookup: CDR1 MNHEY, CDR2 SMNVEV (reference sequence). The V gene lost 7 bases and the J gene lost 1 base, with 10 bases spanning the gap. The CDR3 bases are TGTGCCAGCACTGGGGCCCGTAACTATGGCTACACCTTC. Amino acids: CASTGARNYGYTF.

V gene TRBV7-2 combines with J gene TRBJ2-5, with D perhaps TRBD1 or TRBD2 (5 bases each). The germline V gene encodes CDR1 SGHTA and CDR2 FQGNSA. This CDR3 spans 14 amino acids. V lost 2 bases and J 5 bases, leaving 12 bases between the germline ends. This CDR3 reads CASSLIWGSETQYF. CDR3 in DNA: TGTGCCAGCAGCTTAATCTGGGGGTCGGAGACCCAGTACTTC.

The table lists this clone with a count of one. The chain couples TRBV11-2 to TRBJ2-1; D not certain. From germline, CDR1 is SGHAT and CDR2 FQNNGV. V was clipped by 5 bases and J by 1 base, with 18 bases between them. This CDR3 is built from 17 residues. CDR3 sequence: CASSANPSSFSYNEQFF. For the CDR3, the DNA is TGTGCCAGCAGCGCCAACCCGTCAAGTTTTTCCTACAATGAGCAGTTCTTC.

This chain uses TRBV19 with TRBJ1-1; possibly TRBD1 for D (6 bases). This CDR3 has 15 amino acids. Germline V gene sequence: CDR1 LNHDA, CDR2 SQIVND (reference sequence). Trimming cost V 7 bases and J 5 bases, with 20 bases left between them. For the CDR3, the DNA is TGTGCCAGTAACGCGGGACACTATAGGACGACTGAAGCTTTCTTT. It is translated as CASNAGHYRTTEAFF.

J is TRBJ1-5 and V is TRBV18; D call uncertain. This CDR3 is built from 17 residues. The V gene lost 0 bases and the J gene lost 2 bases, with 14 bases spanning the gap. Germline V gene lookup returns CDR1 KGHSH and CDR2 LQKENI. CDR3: CASSPPEKGRRNQPQHF. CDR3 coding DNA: TGTGCCAGCTCACCACCAGAGAAGGGTCGGCGCAATCAGCCCCAGCATTTT.

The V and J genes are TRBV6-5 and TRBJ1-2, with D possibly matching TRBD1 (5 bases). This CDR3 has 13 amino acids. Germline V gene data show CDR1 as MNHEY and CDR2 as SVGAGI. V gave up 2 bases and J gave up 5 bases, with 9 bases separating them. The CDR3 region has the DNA TGTGCCAGCAGTTACCCGGGGCAGTATGGCTACACCTTC. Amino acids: CASSYPGQYGYTF.

The chain's CDR3 is CASSLRRGGLNNEQFF. CDR3 nucleotide sequence: TGTGCCAGCAGCTTACGACGGGGGGGCCTCAACAATGAGCAGTTCTTC. The J gene is TRBJ2-1, the V gene TRBV7-9; 8 bases fit TRBD2. The CDR3 runs to 16 residues. Germline CDR1 is SEHNR and CDR2 is FQNEAQ (reference sequence). V shed 2 bases, J shed 5 bases, and the junction held 8 bases outside the gene matches.

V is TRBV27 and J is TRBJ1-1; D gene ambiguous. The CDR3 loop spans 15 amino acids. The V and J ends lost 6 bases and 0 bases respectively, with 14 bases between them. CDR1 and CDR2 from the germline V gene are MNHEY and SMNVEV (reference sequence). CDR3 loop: CASRMWRSMNTEAFF. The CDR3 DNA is TGTGCCAGCAGGATGTGGAGGAGTATGAACACTGAAGCTTTCTTT.

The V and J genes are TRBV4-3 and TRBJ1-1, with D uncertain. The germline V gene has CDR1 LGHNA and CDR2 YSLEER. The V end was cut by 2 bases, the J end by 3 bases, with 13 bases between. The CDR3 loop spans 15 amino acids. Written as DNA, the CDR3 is TGCGCCAGCAGCCAATACTACGGACGGGACACTGAAGCTTTCTTT. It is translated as CASSQYYGRDTEAFF.

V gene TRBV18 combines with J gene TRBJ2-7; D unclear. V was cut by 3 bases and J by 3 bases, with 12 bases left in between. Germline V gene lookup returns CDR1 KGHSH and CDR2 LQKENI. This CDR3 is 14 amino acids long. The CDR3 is CASSPRQNYYEQYF. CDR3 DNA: TGTGCCAGCTCACCCAGGCAGAATTACTACGAGCAGTACTTC.

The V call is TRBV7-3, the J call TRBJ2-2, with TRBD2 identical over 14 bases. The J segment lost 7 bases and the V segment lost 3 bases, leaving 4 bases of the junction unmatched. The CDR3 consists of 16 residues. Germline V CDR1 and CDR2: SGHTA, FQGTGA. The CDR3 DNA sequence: TGTGCCAGCAGCTTGGGACTAGCGGGGGCTTACGGGGAGCTGTTTTTT. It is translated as CASSLGLAGAYGELFF.

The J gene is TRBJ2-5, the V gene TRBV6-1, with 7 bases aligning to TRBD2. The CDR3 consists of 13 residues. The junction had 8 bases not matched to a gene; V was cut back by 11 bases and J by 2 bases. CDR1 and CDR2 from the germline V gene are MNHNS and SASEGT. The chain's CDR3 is CAGGRVRQETQYF. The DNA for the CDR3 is TGTGCCGGGGGGAGGGTCCGGCAAGAGACCCAGTACTTC.

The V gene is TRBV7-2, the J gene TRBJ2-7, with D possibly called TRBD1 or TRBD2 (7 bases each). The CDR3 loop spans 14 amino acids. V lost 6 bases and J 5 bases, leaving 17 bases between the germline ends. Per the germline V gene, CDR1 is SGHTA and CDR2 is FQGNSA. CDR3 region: CASSPRGLADEQYF. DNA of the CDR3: TGTGCCAGCAGTCCTAGGGGGCTAGCGGACGAGCAGTACTTC.

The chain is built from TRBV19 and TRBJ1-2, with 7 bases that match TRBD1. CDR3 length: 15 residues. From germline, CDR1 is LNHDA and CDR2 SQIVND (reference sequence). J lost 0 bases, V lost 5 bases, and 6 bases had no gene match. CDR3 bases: TGTGCCAGTAGTTGGGGGACAGCTTCTAACTATGGCTACACCTTC. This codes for CASSWGTASNYGYTF. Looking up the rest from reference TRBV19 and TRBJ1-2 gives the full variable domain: DGGITQSPKYLFRKEGQNVTLSCEQNLNHDAMYWYRQDPGQGLRLIYYSQIVNDFQKGDIAEGYSVSREKKESFPLTVTSAQKNPTAFYLCASSWGTASNYGYTFGSGTRLTVV.

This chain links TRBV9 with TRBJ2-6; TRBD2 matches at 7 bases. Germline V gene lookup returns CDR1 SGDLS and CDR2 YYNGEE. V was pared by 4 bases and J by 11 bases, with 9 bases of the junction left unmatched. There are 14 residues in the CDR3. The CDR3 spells CASSWGRVTDVLTF. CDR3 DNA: TGTGCCAGCAGCTGGGGGAGGGTGACGGACGTCCTGACTTTC.

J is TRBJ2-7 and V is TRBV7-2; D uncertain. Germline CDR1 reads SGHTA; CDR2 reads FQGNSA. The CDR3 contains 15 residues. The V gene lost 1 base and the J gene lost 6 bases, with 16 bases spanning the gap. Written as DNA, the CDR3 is TGTGCCAGCAGCTTAGATAAGCGTATCGGGTCCGAGCAGTACTTC. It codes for CASSLDKRIGSEQYF.

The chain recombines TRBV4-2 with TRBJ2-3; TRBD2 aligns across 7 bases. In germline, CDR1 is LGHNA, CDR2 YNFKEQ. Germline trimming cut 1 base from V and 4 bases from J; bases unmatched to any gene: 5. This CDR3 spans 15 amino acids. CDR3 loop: CASSQAGGAPDTQYF. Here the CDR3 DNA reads TGTGCCAGCAGCCAAGCGGGAGGAGCCCCAGATACGCAGTATTTT.

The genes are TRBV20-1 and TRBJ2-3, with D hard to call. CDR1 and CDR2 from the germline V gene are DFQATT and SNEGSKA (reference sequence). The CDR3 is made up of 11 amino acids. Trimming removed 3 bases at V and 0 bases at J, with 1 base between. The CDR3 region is CSARSTDTQYF. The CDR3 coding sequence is TGCAGTGCTAGGAGCACAGATACGCAGTATTTT.

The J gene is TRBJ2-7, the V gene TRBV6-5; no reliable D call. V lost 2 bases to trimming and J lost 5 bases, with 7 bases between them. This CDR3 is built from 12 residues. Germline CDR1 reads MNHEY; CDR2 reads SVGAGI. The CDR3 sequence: CASSYISHEQYF. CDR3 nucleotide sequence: TGTGCCAGCAGTTACATTAGCCACGAGCAGTACTTC.

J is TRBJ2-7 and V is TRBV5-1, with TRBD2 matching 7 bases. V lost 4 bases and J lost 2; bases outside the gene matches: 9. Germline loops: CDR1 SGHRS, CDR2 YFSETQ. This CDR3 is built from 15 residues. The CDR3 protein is CASSPLAGETYEQYF. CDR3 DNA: TGCGCCAGCAGCCCCCTGGCGGGGGAGACCTACGAGCAGTACTTC. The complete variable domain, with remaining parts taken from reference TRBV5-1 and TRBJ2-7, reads KAGVTQTPRYLIKTRGQQVTLSCSPISGHRSVSWYQQTPGQGLQFLFEYFSETQRNKGNFPGRFSGRQFSNSRSEMNVSTLELGDSALYLCASSPLAGETYEQYFGPGTRLTVT.